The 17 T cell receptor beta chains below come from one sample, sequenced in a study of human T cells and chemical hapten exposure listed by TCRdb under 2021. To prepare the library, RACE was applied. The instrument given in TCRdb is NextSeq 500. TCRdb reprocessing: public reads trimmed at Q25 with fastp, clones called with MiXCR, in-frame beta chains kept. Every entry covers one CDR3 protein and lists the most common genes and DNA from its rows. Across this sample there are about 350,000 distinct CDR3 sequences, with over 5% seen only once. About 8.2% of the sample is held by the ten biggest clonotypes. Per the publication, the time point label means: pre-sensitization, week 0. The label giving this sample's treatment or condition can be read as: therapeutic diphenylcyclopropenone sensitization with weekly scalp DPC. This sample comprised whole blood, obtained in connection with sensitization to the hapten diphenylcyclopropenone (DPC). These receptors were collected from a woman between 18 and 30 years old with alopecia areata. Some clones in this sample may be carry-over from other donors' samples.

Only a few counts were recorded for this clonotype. The CDR3 region has the DNA TGCAGTGCTAGGGACCCCGAGCGGGAGCAGTACTTC. Amino acid sequence: CSARDPEREQYF. The V and J genes are TRBV20-1 and TRBJ2-7; D possibly corresponds to TRBD2 (5 bases). V shed 3 bases and J shed 7 bases, with 13 bases lying between them. The CDR3 consists of 12 residues. In germline, CDR1 is DFQATT, CDR2 SNEGSKA (reference sequence).

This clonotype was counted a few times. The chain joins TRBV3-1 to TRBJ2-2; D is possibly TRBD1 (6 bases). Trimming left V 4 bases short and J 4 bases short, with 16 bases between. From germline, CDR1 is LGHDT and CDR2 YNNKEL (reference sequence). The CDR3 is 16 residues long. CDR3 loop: CASSRRTQGTTGELFF. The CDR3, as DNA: TGTGCCAGCAGCCGAAGGACCCAGGGGACCACCGGGGAGCTGTTTTTT.

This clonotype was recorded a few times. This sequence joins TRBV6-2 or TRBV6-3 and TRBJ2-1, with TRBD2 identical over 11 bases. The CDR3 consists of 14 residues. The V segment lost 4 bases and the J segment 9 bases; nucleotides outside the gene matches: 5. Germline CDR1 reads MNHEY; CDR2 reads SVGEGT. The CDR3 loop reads CASSFTGTSGEQFF. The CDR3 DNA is TGTGCCAGCAGTTTCACCGGGACTAGCGGTGAGCAGTTCTTC.

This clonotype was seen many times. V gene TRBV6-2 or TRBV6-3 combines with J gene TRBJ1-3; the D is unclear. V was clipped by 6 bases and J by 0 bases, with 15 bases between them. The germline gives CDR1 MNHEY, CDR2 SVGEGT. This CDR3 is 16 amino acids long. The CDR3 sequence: CASRTGSERSGNTIYF. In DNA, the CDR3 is TGTGCCAGCAGGACCGGCAGCGAGCGCTCTGGAAACACCATATATTTT.

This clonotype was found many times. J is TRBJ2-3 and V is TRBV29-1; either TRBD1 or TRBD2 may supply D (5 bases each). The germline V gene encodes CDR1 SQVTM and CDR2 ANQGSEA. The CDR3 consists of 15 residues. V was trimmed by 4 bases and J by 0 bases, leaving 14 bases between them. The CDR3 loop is CSVGWDQTSTDTQYF. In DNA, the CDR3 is TGCAGCGTTGGATGGGACCAAACTAGCACAGATACGCAGTATTTT.

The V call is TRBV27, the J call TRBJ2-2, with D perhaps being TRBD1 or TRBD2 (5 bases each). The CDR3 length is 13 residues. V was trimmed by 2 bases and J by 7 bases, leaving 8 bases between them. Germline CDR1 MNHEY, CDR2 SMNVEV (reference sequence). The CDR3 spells CASSLTRGGELFF. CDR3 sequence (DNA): TGTGCCAGCAGTTTAACTAGGGGCGGGGAGCTGTTTTTT.

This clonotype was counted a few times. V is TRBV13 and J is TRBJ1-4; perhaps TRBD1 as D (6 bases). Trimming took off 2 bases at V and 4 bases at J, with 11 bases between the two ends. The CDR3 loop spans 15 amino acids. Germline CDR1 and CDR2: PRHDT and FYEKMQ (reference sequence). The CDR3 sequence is CASSLFARGNEKLFF. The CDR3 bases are TGTGCCAGCAGCTTATTCGCCAGGGGTAATGAAAAACTGTTTTTT.

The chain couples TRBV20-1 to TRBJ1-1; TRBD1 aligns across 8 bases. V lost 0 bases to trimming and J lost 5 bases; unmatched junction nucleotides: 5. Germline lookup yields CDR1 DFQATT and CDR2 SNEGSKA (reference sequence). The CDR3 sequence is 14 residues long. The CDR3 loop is CSAREGQAGTEAFF. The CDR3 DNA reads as TGCAGTGCTAGAGAGGGACAGGCTGGGACTGAAGCTTTCTTT.

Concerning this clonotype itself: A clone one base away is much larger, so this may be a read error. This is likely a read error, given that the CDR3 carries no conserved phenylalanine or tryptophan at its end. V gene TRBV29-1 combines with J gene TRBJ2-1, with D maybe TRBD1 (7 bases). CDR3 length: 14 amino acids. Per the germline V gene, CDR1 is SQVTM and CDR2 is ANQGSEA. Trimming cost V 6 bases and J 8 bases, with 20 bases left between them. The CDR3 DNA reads TGCAGCGTCTGGGGGGAGACAGGGTTCGATGAGCAGTTCTAC. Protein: CSVWGETGFDEQFY.

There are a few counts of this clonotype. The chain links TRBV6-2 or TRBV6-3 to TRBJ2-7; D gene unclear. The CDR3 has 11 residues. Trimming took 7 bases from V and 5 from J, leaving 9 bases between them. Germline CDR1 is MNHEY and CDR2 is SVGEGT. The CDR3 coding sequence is TGTGCCAGCAAATCGGGTGACGAGCAGTACTTC. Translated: CASKSGDEQYF.

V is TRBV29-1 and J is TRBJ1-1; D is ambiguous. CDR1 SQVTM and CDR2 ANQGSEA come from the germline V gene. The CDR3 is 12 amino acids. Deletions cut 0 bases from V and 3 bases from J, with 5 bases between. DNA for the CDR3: TGCAGCGTTGAAGATGAATACACTGAAGCTTTCTTT. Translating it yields CSVEDEYTEAFF.

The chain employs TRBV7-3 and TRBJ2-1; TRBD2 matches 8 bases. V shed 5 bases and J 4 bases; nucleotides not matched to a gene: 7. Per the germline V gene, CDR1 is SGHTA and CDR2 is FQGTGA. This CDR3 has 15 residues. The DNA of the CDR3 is TGTGCCAGCAGCCCTGATAGCGGGGTTTACAATGAGCAGTTCTTC. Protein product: CASSPDSGVYNEQFF.

CDR3 sequence: CASSQDWSSGANVLTF. The CDR3 DNA follows: TGCGCCAGCAGCCAAGATTGGAGCTCTGGGGCCAACGTCCTGACTTTC. J is TRBJ2-6 and V is TRBV4-3; the D is unclear. The length of the CDR3 is 16 residues. With 0 bases removed from V and 0 bases from J, the gap between germline ends came to 6 bases. Germline V lookup: CDR1 LGHNA, CDR2 YSLEER.

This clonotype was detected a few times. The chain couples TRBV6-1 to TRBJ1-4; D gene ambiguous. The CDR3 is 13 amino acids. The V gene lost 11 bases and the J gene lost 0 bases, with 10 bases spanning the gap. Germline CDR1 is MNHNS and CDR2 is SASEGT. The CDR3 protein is CAGRTATNEKLFF. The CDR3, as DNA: TGTGCCGGCCGGACTGCAACTAATGAAAAACTGTTTTTT.

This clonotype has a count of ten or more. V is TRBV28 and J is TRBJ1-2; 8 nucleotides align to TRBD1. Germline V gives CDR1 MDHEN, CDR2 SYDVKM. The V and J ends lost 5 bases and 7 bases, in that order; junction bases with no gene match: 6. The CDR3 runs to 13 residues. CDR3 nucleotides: TGTGCCAGCAGTCCCTCGACAGGGGCTGGCTACACCTTC. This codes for CASSPSTGAGYTF.

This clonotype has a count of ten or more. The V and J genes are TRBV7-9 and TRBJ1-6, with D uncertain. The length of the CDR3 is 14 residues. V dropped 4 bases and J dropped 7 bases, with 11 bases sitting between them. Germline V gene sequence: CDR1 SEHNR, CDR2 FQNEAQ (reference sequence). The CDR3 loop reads CASSSPGRNSPLHF. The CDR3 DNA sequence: TGTGCCAGCAGCTCGCCGGGCCGGAATTCACCCCTCCACTTT.

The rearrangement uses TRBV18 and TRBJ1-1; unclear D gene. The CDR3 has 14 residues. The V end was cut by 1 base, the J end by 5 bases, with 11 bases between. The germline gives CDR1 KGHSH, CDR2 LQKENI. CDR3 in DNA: TGTGCCAGCTCACCACGCGGTGAAGGGACTGAAGCTTTCTTT. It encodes CASSPRGEGTEAFF.